This T cell receptor (beta chain) stems from a study of PD-1 blockade in classical Hodgkin lymphoma. General study points: Why repertoires differed is undefined; disease activity or prior therapy possibly contributed. In CD4+ cells, TCR diversity went up significantly by C4D1, but in CD8+ cells it did not.

Brentuximab vedotin exposure varied, and every patient relapsed after autologous stem cell transplantation. From thawed PBMCs, magnetic negative selection was used to isolate the CD8+ T cells. When best responses were assessed, they were complete response, partial response or progressive disease. The V gene lost 4 bases and the J gene lost 4 bases, with 10 bases spanning the gap. CDR1 and CDR2 from the germline V gene are SGHDN and FVKESK. The CDR3 covers 13 residues. The protocol was immunoSEQ multiplex PCR, while the TCRdb copy is restricted to in-frame clones and leaves out a portion. The sample comprises some 2,700 clones, under 85% of which are singletons, and 9.5% to 13% rests with the top ten. Concerning this clone: Its cognate antigen is unknown.

This TCR derives from a human donor with classical Hodgkin lymphoma. The chain employs TRBV14 and TRBJ2-5; perhaps TRBD2 as D (5 bases). Material: CD8+ T cells from blood, obtained at baseline. The CDR3 reads CASSREWGETQYF. The CDR3 DNA sequence: TGTGCCAGCAGCCGGGAGTGGGGAGAGACCCAGTACTTC.